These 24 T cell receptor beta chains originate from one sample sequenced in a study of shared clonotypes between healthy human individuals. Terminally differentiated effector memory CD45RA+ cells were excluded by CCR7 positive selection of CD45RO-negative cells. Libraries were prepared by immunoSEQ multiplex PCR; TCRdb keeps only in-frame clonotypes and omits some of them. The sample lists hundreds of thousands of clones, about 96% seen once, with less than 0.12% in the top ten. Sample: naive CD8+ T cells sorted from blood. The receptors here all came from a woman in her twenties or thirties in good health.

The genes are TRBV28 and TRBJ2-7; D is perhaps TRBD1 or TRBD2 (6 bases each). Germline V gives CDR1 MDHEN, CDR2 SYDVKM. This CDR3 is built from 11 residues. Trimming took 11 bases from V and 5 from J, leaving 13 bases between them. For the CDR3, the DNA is TGTGCCGGGGGGCCATGGGACGAGCAGTACTTC. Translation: CAGGPWDEQYF.

The CDR3 is CASSLDRGGQPQHF. The CDR3 DNA follows: TGCGCCAGCAGCCTCGACAGGGGTGGGCAGCCCCAGCATTTT. V gene TRBV4-1 combines with J gene TRBJ1-5; 8 bases are shared with TRBD1. Trimming removed 4 bases from V and 7 bases from J; junction bases left unmatched: 6. CDR3 length equals 14 residues. Germline V gives CDR1 MGHRA, CDR2 YSYEKL.

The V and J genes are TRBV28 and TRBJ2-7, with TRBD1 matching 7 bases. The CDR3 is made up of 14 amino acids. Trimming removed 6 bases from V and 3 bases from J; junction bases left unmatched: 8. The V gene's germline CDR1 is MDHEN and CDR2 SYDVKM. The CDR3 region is CASSPQGQIYEQYF. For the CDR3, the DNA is TGTGCCAGCAGCCCGCAGGGACAGATCTACGAGCAGTACTTC.

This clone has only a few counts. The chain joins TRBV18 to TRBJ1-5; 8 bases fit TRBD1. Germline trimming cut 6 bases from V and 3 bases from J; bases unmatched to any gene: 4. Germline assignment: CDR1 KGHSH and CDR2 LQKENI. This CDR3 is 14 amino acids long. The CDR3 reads CASSPGQDNQPQHF. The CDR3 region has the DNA TGTGCCAGCTCGCCGGGACAGGACAATCAGCCCCAGCATTTT.

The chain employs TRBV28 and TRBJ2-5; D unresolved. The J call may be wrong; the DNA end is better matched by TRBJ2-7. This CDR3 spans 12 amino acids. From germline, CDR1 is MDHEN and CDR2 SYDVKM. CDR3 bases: TGTGCCAGCAGTTTTGGACCCTACGAGCAGTACTTC. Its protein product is CASSFGPYEQYF.

The CDR3 loop is CASSEWVGGKDYEQYF. CDR3 DNA sequence: TGTGCCAGCAGTGAATGGGTGGGGGGGAAAGACTACGAGCAGTACTTC. This sequence joins TRBV6-1 and TRBJ2-7, with TRBD2 matching 7 bases. The length of the CDR3 is 16 residues. The V and J ends lost 2 bases and 3 bases, in that order; junction bases with no gene match: 10. In germline, CDR1 is MNHNS, CDR2 SASEGT.

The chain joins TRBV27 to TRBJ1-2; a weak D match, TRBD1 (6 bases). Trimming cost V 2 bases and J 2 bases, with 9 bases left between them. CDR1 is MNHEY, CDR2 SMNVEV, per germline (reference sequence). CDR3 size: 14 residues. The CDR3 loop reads CASSLRGMNYGYTF. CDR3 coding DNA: TGTGCCAGCAGTTTAAGGGGGATGAACTATGGCTACACCTTC.

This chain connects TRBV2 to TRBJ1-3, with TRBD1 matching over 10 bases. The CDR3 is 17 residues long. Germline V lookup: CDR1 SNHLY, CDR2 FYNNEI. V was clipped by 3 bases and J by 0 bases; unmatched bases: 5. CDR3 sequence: CASSDGTGDYSGNTIYF. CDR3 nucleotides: TGTGCCAGCAGTGACGGGACAGGGGATTACTCTGGAAACACCATATATTTT.

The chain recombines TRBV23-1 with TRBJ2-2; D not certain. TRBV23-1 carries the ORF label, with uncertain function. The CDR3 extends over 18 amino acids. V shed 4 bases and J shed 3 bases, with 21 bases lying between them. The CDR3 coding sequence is TGCGCCAGCAGTCCGACCTGCCTGTTGTGGGTTGACACCGGGGAGCTGTTTTTT. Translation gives CASSPTCLLWVDTGELFF.

The DNA for the CDR3 is TGTGCCAGCAGTGAGGGGGCACTACCAGACGAGCAGTACTTC. Residues: CASSEGALPDEQYF. The chain carries TRBV7-6 and TRBJ2-7; 7 nucleotides line up with TRBD1. Unmatched junction bases numbered 10, after V lost 6 bases and J lost 5 bases. CDR3 length: 14 residues. The germline gives CDR1 SGHVS, CDR2 FNYEAQ.

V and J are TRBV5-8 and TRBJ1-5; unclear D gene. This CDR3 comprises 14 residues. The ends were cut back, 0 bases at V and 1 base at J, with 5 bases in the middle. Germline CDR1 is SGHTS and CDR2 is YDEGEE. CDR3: CASSLGLSNQPQHF. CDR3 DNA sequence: TGTGCCAGCAGCTTGGGTCTAAGCAATCAGCCCCAGCATTTT.

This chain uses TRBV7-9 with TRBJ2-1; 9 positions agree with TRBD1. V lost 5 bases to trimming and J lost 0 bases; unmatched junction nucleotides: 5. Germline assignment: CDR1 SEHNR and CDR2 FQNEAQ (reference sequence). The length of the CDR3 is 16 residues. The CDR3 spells CASSPGQGSSYNEQFF. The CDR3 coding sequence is TGTGCCAGCAGCCCCGGACAGGGGAGCTCCTACAATGAGCAGTTCTTC.

CDR3 coding DNA: TGTGCCAGTAGTTATTTGACAGGGATAAACACCGGGGAGCTGTTTTTT. It yields the protein CASSYLTGINTGELFF. The J gene is TRBJ2-2, the V gene TRBV19; TRBD1 aligns across 7 bases. Germline V CDR1 and CDR2: LNHDA, SQIVND (reference sequence). V was pared by 5 bases and J by 2 bases, with 8 bases of the junction left unmatched. CDR3 length: 16 residues.

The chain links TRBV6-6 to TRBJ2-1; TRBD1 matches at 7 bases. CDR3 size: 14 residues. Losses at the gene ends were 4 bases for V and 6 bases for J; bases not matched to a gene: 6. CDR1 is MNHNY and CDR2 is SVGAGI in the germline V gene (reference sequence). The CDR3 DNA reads TGTGCCAGCAGTTCCACGACAGGGTTCAATGAGCAGTTCTTC. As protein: CASSSTTGFNEQFF.

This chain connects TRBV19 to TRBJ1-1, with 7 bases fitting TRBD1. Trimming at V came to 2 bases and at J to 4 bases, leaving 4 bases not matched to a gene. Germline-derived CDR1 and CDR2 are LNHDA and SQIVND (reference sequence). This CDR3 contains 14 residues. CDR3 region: CASSIRQGPTEAFF. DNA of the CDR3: TGTGCCAGTAGTATAAGACAGGGACCCACTGAAGCTTTCTTT.

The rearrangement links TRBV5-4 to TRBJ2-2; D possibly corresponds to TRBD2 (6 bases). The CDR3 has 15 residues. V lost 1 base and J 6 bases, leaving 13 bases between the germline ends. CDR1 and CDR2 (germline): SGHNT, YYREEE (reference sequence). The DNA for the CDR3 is TGTGCCAGCAGCTTGACCGCGGGATCGGCCGGGGAGCTGTTTTTT. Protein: CASSLTAGSAGELFF.

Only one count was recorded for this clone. The CDR3 bases are TGTGCCAGCAGCTTGGTCGGACGGAATAATTCACCCCTCCACTTT. It encodes CASSLVGRNNSPLHF. V gene TRBV5-6 combines with J gene TRBJ1-6; no reliable D call. The CDR3 runs to 15 residues. Germline V gene data show CDR1 as SGHDT and CDR2 as YYEEEE. V was trimmed by 0 bases and J by 5 bases, leaving 9 bases between them.

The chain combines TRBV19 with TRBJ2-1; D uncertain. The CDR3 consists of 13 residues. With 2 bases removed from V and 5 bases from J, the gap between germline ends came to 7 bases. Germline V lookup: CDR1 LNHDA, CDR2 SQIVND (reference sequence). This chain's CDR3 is CASSISQNNEQFF. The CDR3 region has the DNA TGTGCCAGTAGTATATCCCAAAACAATGAGCAGTTCTTC.

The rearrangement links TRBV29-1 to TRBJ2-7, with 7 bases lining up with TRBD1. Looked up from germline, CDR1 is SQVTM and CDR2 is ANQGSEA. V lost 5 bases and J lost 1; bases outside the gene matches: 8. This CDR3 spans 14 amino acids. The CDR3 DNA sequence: TGCAGCGTTCGGGCAGGGGGTAGTTCCTACGAGCAGTACTTC. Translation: CSVRAGGSSYEQYF.

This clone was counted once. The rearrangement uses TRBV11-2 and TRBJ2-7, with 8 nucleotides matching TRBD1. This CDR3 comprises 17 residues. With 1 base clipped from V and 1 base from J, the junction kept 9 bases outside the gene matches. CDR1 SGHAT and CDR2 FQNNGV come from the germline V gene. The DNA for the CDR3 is TGTGCCAGCAGCTTAGGGGTAGGACAGGGTGTATCCTACGAGCAGTACTTC. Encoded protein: CASSLGVGQGVSYEQYF.

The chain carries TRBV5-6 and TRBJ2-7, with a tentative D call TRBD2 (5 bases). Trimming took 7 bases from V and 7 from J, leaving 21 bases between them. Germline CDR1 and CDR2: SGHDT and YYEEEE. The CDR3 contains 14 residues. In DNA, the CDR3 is TGTGCCAGCCGCACTTGGACGGGGATCGAAGAGCAGTACTTC. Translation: CASRTWTGIEEQYF.

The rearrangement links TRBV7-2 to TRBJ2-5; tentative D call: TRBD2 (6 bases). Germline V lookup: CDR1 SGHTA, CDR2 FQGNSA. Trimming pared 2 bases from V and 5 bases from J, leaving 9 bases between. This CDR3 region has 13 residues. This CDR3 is CASSLTSLETQYF. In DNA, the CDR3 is TGTGCCAGCAGCTTAACTAGCCTCGAGACCCAGTACTTC.

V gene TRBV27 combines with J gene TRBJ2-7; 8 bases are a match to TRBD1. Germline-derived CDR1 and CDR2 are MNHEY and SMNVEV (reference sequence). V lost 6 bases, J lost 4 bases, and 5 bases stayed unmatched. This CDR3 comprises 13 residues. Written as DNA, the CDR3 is TGTGCCAGCAGGGTACAGGGGGATTACGAGCAGTACTTC. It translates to CASRVQGDYEQYF.

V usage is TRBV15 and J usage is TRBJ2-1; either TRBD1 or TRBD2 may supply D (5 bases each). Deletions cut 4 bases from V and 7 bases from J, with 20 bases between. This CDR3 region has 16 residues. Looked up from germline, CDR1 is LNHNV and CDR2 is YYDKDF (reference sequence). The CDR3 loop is CATSNTRGPLLNEQFF. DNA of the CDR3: TGTGCCACCAGCAACACTAGGGGACCACTACTTAATGAGCAGTTCTTC.